This TCR beta chain was captured by sequencing in a study of shared clonotypes between healthy human individuals. TCRdb's copy holds only in-frame clones and misses some; the assay was immunoSEQ multiplex PCR. This table has roughly 700,000 clones, approximately 79% appearing once. Germline values: CDR1 MNHEY, CDR2 SMNVEV (reference sequence). The CDR3 runs 12 residues. V was clipped by 5 bases and J by 6 bases; unmatched bases: 1. The sequence was collected from a woman aged 25 to 39 in good health. The specimen sequenced was memory CD4+ T cells sorted from blood. The subset here: CD45RA-negative fraction. The gene calls are TRBV27 and TRBJ2-3, with 8 nucleotides matching TRBD1. CDR3 bases: TGTGCCAGCAGTCACAGGGGGGATACGCAGTATTTT. Translated: CASSHRGDTQYF.